Presented here are 18 T cell receptor beta chains from one specimen sequenced in a study of T cells in Graves' hyperthyroidism and ophthalmopathy. It was RNA transcripts that yielded the amplified TCR beta CDR3 regions. The TCR CDR3 was amplified in a first-round RT-PCR using the HTBI primer set. MiXCR, applied by TCRdb to the multiplex PCR reads, yields one record per CDR3 protein. This table has 650,000 to 850,000 distinct CDR3 sequences, roughly a sixth appearing once. The specimen sequenced was blood. The receptors stem from a woman in her forties or fifties with Graves' hyperthyroidism that later progressed to Graves' ophthalmopathy.

This rearrangement joins TRBV7-8 to TRBJ2-5; either TRBD1 or TRBD2 may supply D (5 bases each). V was pared by 1 base and J by 5 bases, with 17 bases between. The CDR3 contains 16 residues. Germline V gives CDR1 SGHVS, CDR2 FQNEAQ. CDR3 sequence reads: CASSLVAPPGTETQYF. The CDR3 nucleotides are TGTGCCAGCAGCTTAGTGGCCCCCCCAGGGACCGAGACCCAGTACTTC.

This clonotype came up many times. This chain links TRBV7-3 with TRBJ2-1; 7 nucleotides agree with TRBD2. Germline CDR1 is SGHTA and CDR2 is FQGTGA. This CDR3 spans 15 amino acids. V gave up 3 bases and J gave up 4 bases; unmatched junction bases: 6. The CDR3, as DNA: TGTGCCAGCAGCTTGGGTAACGGGGGGTACAATGAGCAGTTCTTC. This translates into CASSLGNGGYNEQFF.

The table lists this clonotype with many counts. V gene TRBV2 combines with J gene TRBJ2-1, with TRBD2 matching over 15 bases. With V trimmed by 1 base and J by 6 bases, 4 bases remained unmatched. This CDR3 contains 17 residues. CDR1 and CDR2 (germline): SNHLY, FYNNEI. CDR3 nucleotide sequence: TGTGCCAGCAGTGAAGGGACTAGCGGGGGGGCCTGCAATGAGCAGTTCTTC. Amino acids: CASSEGTSGGACNEQFF.

This clonotype appeared a few times. V usage is TRBV3-1 and J usage is TRBJ2-1; 11 nucleotides line up with TRBD2. There are 17 residues in the CDR3. CDR1 is LGHDT, CDR2 YNNKEL, per germline (reference sequence). Trimming took 1 base from V and 15 from J; bases not matched to a gene: 17. CDR3 protein: CASSQVWSTSGEILMFF. CDR3 bases: TGTGCCAGCAGCCAAGTTTGGTCGACTAGCGGGGAGATCCTGATGTTCTTC.

This clonotype was detected a few times. The chain is built from TRBV20-1 and TRBJ1-2; no clear D. CDR1 and CDR2 (germline): DFQATT, SNEGSKA (reference sequence). Deletions cut 3 bases from V and 4 bases from J, with 6 bases between. CDR3 length equals 11 residues. CDR3 sequence reads: CSASVSYGYTF. CDR3 coding DNA: TGCAGTGCTAGCGTCAGCTATGGCTACACCTTC.

This clonotype has a handful of counts. This chain joins TRBV14 and TRBJ1-2; 7 nucleotides align to TRBD1. From germline, CDR1 is SGHDN and CDR2 FVKESK. Trimming at V came to 6 bases and at J to 6 bases, leaving 7 bases not matched to a gene. This CDR3 contains 13 residues. CDR3 nucleotide sequence: TGTGCCAGCAGAAACCGGGACAGAGATGGCTACACCTTC. Translated: CASRNRDRDGYTF.

The rearrangement links TRBV19 to TRBJ2-2; 9 bases are a match to TRBD2. Trimming removed 4 bases from V and 4 bases from J; junction bases left unmatched: 16. CDR3 length: 19 residues. The germline CDR1 and CDR2 sequences are LNHDA and SQIVND (reference sequence). CDR3 residues: CASSTARGGSGGPTGELFF. The CDR3 bases are TGTGCCAGTAGTACCGCCAGGGGGGGTAGCGGGGGCCCCACCGGGGAGCTGTTTTTT. Using reference TRBV19 and TRBJ2-2 for the parts outside the CDR3, the full variable domain is DGGITQSPKYLFRKEGQNVTLSCEQNLNHDAMYWYRQDPGQGLRLIYYSQIVNDFQKGDIAEGYSVSREKKESFPLTVTSAQKNPTAFYLCASSTARGGSGGPTGELFFGEGSRLTVL.

This clonotype has ten or more counts. The chain joins TRBV20-1 to TRBJ2-2; D not resolved. Germline lookup yields CDR1 DFQATT and CDR2 SNEGSKA (reference sequence). Trimming took 0 bases from V and 3 from J, leaving 14 bases between them. CDR3 length: 16 amino acids. CDR3 nucleotides: TGCAGTGCTAGAGATCGATGGGGTTTGGACACCGGGGAGCTGTTTTTT. This encodes CSARDRWGLDTGELFF.

The CDR3: CATSLPDPRGNSPLHF. The CDR3 DNA follows: TGTGCCACCAGCCTGCCGGACCCGAGGGGAAATTCACCCCTCCACTTT. The chain joins TRBV15 to TRBJ1-6; D is possibly TRBD1 (5 bases). The V end was cut by 5 bases, the J end by 7 bases, with 18 bases between. Germline CDR1 is LNHNV and CDR2 is YYDKDF (reference sequence). The length of the CDR3 is 16 residues. The whole variable domain, remainder taken from reference TRBV15 and TRBJ1-6, is DAMVIQNPRYQVTQFGKPVTLSCSQTLNHNVMYWYQQKSSQAPKLLFHYYDKDFNNEADTPDNFQSRRPNTSFCFLDIRSPGLGDTAMYLCATSLPDPRGNSPLHFGNGTRLTVT.

The gene calls are TRBV5-1 and TRBJ2-7; weak D call: TRBD1 (6 bases). Germline V gives CDR1 SGHRS, CDR2 YFSETQ. Deletions cut 2 bases from V and 4 bases from J, with 10 bases between. The CDR3 spans 13 residues. The DNA for the CDR3 is TGCGCCAGCAGCTTTACACAGGGATACGAGCAGTACTTC. Translating gives CASSFTQGYEQYF.

The V and J genes are TRBV29-1 and TRBJ2-7; no clear D. The CDR3 runs 11 residues. V shed 4 bases and J shed 1 base, with 5 bases lying between them. The V gene's germline CDR1 is SQVTM and CDR2 ANQGSEA. The CDR3 here is CSVGQSYEQYF. Here the CDR3 DNA reads TGCAGCGTTGGGCAGTCCTACGAGCAGTACTTC.

This clonotype was observed a few times. V usage is TRBV11-2 and J usage is TRBJ2-3, with 8 bases identical to TRBD2. The CDR3 has 15 amino acids. The V gene end was trimmed by 3 bases and the J gene end by 0 bases; junction bases not matched to a gene: 2. Germline V CDR1 and CDR2: SGHAT, FQNNGV. Written as DNA, the CDR3 is TGTGCCAGCAGCTTCCCGGGGGGGAGCACAGATACGCAGTATTTT. This codes for CASSFPGGSTDTQYF.

The chain uses TRBV28 and TRBJ2-1; the D gene is possibly TRBD2 (6 bases). The V gene's germline CDR1 is MDHEN and CDR2 SYDVKM. CDR3 length: 15 residues. Trimming left V 2 bases short and J 6 bases short, with 14 bases between. The CDR3 region has the DNA TGTGCCAGCAGTTTAGGCGGGACTGTGGGCAATGAGCAGTTCTTC. This translates into CASSLGGTVGNEQFF.

This clonotype was found many times. The chain links TRBV24-1 to TRBJ2-5; 8 bases line up with TRBD2. The length of the CDR3 is 13 residues. The V segment lost 9 bases and the J segment 5 bases; nucleotides outside the gene matches: 7. CDR1 is KGHDR and CDR2 is SFDVKD in the germline V gene. The CDR3 bases are TGTGCCACCGCGACCTCGGGAGGGGAGACCCAGTACTTC. Its protein is CATATSGGETQYF.

This clonotype was observed at least ten times. The rearrangement links TRBV12-3 or TRBV12-4 to TRBJ2-5; the match to TRBD1 covers 9 bases. The CDR3 runs to 17 residues. J gave up 2 bases and V 3 bases, and 10 bases lay outside the gene matches. This CDR3 reads CASSFKPGTGRQETQYF. DNA for the CDR3: TGTGCCAGCAGTTTTAAACCCGGGACAGGGAGGCAAGAGACCCAGTACTTC.

This clonotype was picked up a small number of times. The chain carries TRBV2 and TRBJ1-2; maybe TRBD1 (6 bases). The CDR3 is made up of 12 amino acids. V lost 7 bases and J 4 bases, leaving 10 bases between the germline ends. The germline gives CDR1 SNHLY, CDR2 FYNNEI. The chain's CDR3 is CASKGTSYGYTF. In DNA form, the CDR3 reads TGTGCCAGCAAAGGGACAAGCTATGGCTACACCTTC.

Only a few counts were recorded for this clonotype. This chain connects TRBV6-5 to TRBJ2-2, with D possibly matching TRBD1 (5 bases). Trimming removed 2 bases at V and 3 bases at J, with 13 bases between. CDR3 length: 16 residues. Germline values: CDR1 MNHEY, CDR2 SVGAGI. The CDR3 reads CASSYAIGVDTGELFF. Written as DNA, the CDR3 is TGTGCCAGCAGTTACGCGATAGGGGTAGACACCGGGGAGCTGTTTTTT.

This sequence joins TRBV25-1 and TRBJ1-3; D unresolved. Looked up from germline, CDR1 is MGHDK and CDR2 is SYGVNS. The CDR3 loop spans 14 amino acids. V shed 3 bases and J shed 4 bases, with 10 bases lying between them. CDR3 loop: CASSDRAAGNTIYF. The CDR3 nucleotides read TGTGCCAGCAGTGACCGGGCCGCCGGAAACACCATATATTTT.